This T cell receptor (beta chain) was captured by sequencing in a study of T cell repertoires in cytomegalovirus infection. Study background: CMV epitopes in the study were HLA-C-restricted (recently identified) and HLA-B-restricted (well studied). Study-wide findings and caveats: Cumulative frequency (of public TCR beta family members) identified carriers of CMV plus the relevant HLA.

As for this clonotype: What it recognizes is unknown.

TCRdb processed the reads anew with MiXCR; each CDR3 protein has one entry. The data contain approximately 730,000 distinct CDR3 sequences, about 29% of them singletons. The receptor was isolated from a human donor in good health (CMV status not recorded). Some clones in this sample may be carry-over from other donors' samples. Sequenced material: cultured CD8+ T cells from PBMCs, taken from culture after CMV antigen stimulation.

In nucleotides, the CDR3 is TGTGCCAGCAGTTACTCAGACAGGGGAATGAACACTGAAGCTTTCTTT. Its protein is CASSYSDRGMNTEAFF. The chain carries TRBV6-1 and TRBJ1-1; 8 bases line up with TRBD1. The V and J ends lost 5 bases and 0 bases, in that order; junction bases with no gene match: 8. Germline assignment: CDR1 MNHNS and CDR2 SASEGT. The CDR3 spans 16 residues.